These T cell receptor beta chains were read from a single sample in a study of T cell changes during pregnancy in multiple sclerosis. The table came from immunoSEQ multiplex PCR; TCRdb's copy has only in-frame clones and leaves some out. The data hold 52,000 or so clones, with around 90% observed a single time. Sequencing used CD4+ T cells from peripheral blood mononuclear cells, obtained in the second trimester of pregnancy. The receptors shown here come from a female donor with multiple sclerosis, enrolled in a pregnancy study. CDR3s include the opening cysteine and the closing phenylalanine or tryptophan. The D gene is left open where the match is weak. Clone size is given for some rows only: seen once, a few or many times, or a class if the clone is expanded.

V	size	J	D	DNA	CDR3
TRBV7-7	NA	TRBJ2-5	NA	TGTGCTAGCAGCCCACAAAACGGGGAGACCCAGTACTTC	CASSPQNGETQYF
TRBV6-1	NA	TRBJ1-1	NA	TGTGCCAGTTCGGGGTCCACTGAAGCTTTCTTT	CASSGSTEAFF
TRBV5-4	once	TRBJ1-1	TRBD1	TGTGCCAGCACCGATGACAGGGGAGTTCTCAGGACTGAAGCTTTCTTT	CASTDDRGVLRTEAFF
TRBV5-5	NA	TRBJ2-2	NA	TGTGCCAGCGGATCCCCCGGGACAATCGCCGGGGAGCTGTTTTTT	CASGSPGTIAGELFF
TRBV6-4	once	TRBJ1-1	NA	TGTGCCAGCAGCCTTAAGCCAGGGTTCGGCACTGAAGCTTTCTTT	CASSLKPGFGTEAFF
TRBV29-1	NA	TRBJ1-1	TRBD1	TGCAGCGTTGACCAGGGACAGGGTTTCACTGAAGCTTTCTTT	CSVDQGQGFTEAFF
TRBV10-2	NA	TRBJ2-7	TRBD1	TGCGCCAGCAGGTTCGGAACCGGGACAGGGTCCTCCTACGAGCAGTACTTC	CASRFGTGTGSSYEQYF
TRBV5-4	NA	TRBJ2-1	TRBD2	TGTGCCAGCAGCTTGGAGGCGGGGGGCCCACAGGATGAGCAGTTCTTC	CASSLEAGGPQDEQFF
TRBV27	NA	TRBJ2-3	NA	TGTGCCAGCAGTCCCCCGTGGGCCATCACAGATACGCAGTATTTT	CASSPPWAITDTQYF
TRBV5-8	NA	TRBJ2-1	NA	TGTGCCAGCAGCTTAGGACTCAATGAGCAGTTCTTC	CASSLGLNEQFF
TRBV25-1	NA	TRBJ2-3	NA	TGTGCCAGCAGTGAATCCTTTTCGACAGCTAGCACAGATACGCAGTATTTT	CASSESFSTASTDTQYF
TRBV15	NA	TRBJ1-1	NA	TGTGCCACCAGCAGGGCGGCCGGTGAAGCTTTCTTT	CATSRAAGEAFF
TRBV5-1	NA	TRBJ2-5	TRBD1	TGCGCCAGCAGCCCAAGGACAGGACAAGAGACCCAGTACTTC	CASSPRTGQETQYF
TRBV2	NA	TRBJ1-5	TRBD1	TGTGCCAGCAGTGCCCACAGGGGAGATAGCAATCAGCCCCAGCATTTT	CASSAHRGDSNQPQHF
TRBV5-1	NA	TRBJ1-6	TRBD1	TGCGCCAGCAGCTTGTTTCAGGGGGATTCACCCCTCCACTTT	CASSLFQGDSPLHF
TRBV18	NA	TRBJ1-1	NA	TGTGCCAGCTCACCACTTCAGGGTCACACTGAAGCTTTCTTT	CASSPLQGHTEAFF
TRBV27	NA	TRBJ2-3	TRBD2	TGTGCCAGCAAACTAGCGGGGTACACAGATACGCAGTATTTT	CASKLAGYTDTQYF
TRBV7-3	NA	TRBJ2-2	NA	TGTGCCAGCAGCCCCCGGGGTGCCGGGGAGCTGTTTTTT	CASSPRGAGELFF
TRBV7-3	NA	TRBJ1-5	NA	TGTGCCAGCAGCAGCCAGGGAGGTCAGCCCCAGCATTTT	CASSSQGGQPQHF
TRBV5-1	NA	TRBJ2-7	TRBD2	TGCGCCAGCAGCTCCGCAGGGACTACCTACGAGCAGTACTTC	CASSSAGTTYEQYF
TRBV30	once	TRBJ1-2	TRBD1	TGTGCCTGGAGTCGGACAGGGGGCTACACCTTC	CAWSRTGGYTF
TRBV5-1	NA	TRBJ1-2	TRBD1	TGCGCCAGCAAGGAATCCGGGACAGGGGCGTTAGCTAACTATGGCTACACCTTC	CASKESGTGALANYGYTF
TRBV11-2	NA	TRBJ1-5	NA	TGTGCCAGCAGTGGAGGGGTGGGCAGCAATCAGCCCCAGCATTTT	CASSGGVGSNQPQHF
TRBV5-1	NA	TRBJ2-1	NA	TGCGCCAGCAGCTTAAGGGAGGCCTACAATGAGCAGTTCTTC	CASSLREAYNEQFF
TRBV28	NA	TRBJ2-2	TRBD1	TGTGCCAGCAGTTCACCCGGGACAGGAACTTGGGAGCTGTTTTTT	CASSSPGTGTWELFF
TRBV19	NA	TRBJ1-2	NA	TGTGCCAGTAGCCGCCCTGGACAGAGATATGGCTACACCTTC	CASSRPGQRYGYTF
TRBV6-1	NA	TRBJ1-2	TRBD1	TGTGCCAGCAGTGAGGTGACGATAGGACAGGGAAGATTCGGCTACACCTTC	CASSEVTIGQGRFGYTF
TRBV5-1	NA	TRBJ2-5	NA	TGCGCCAGCAGCTTGTGGGGATGGGGGAAGGGGGACGAAGAGACCCAGTACTTC	CASSLWGWGKGDEETQYF
TRBV6-1	NA	TRBJ1-5	NA	TGTGCCAGCAGTCGGACAGTAAATCAGCCCCAGCATTTT	CASSRTVNQPQHF
TRBV11-3	NA	TRBJ2-7	NA	TGTGCCAGCAGCATGTCTACTAATGAGCAGTACTTC	CASSMSTNEQYF
TRBV6-1	NA	TRBJ2-2	TRBD2	TGTGCCAGCAGTGACGGACTAGCGGGGGCCGCGAACACCGGGGAGCTGTTTTTT	CASSDGLAGAANTGELFF
TRBV15	NA	TRBJ2-2	NA	TGTGCCACCAGCAGAGATCCAGCCGGGGAGCTGTTTTTT	CATSRDPAGELFF
TRBV10-3	NA	TRBJ1-1	TRBD1	TGTGCCATCACTCGAGGACAGGACCGGGCTCAGAACACTGAAGCTTTCTTT	CAITRGQDRAQNTEAFF
TRBV28	NA	TRBJ2-7	NA	TGTGCCAGCAGTTTAGGAGTCTACGAGCAGTACTTC	CASSLGVYEQYF
TRBV7-9	NA	TRBJ2-2	TRBD1	TGTGCCAGCAGCTTAGTACAGGGGAGCACCGGGGAGCTGTTTTTT	CASSLVQGSTGELFF
TRBV4-1	NA	TRBJ1-4	NA	TGCGCCAGCAGCCAACCCACGGTGAGGGAATGGGAAAAACTGTTTTTT	CASSQPTVREWEKLFF
TRBV30	NA	TRBJ2-3	NA	TGTGCCTGGAGGGCAGGCTACACAGATACGCAGTATTTT	CAWRAGYTDTQYF
TRBV7-6	NA	TRBJ1-5	NA	TGTGCCAGCAGCTTAGATGTAGATCAGCCCCAGCATTTT	CASSLDVDQPQHF
TRBV27	NA	TRBJ2-2	TRBD1	TGTGCCAGCAGTCACCGGGACAGGGTGTCCGGGGAGCTGTTTTTT	CASSHRDRVSGELFF
TRBV5-1	NA	TRBJ2-3	TRBD2	TGCGCCAGCAGCTTCGGGGAGGGGGATACGCAGTATTTT	CASSFGEGDTQYF
TRBV7-7	NA	TRBJ2-2	TRBD1	TGTGCCAGCAGCCCAGGGGGCGGGGAGCTGTTTTTT	CASSPGGGELFF
TRBV14	NA	TRBJ2-2	NA	TGTGCCAGCAGCCAAGGGAAATTCAGGGTTGCTGCTGGGGAGCTGTTTTTT	CASSQGKFRVAAGELFF